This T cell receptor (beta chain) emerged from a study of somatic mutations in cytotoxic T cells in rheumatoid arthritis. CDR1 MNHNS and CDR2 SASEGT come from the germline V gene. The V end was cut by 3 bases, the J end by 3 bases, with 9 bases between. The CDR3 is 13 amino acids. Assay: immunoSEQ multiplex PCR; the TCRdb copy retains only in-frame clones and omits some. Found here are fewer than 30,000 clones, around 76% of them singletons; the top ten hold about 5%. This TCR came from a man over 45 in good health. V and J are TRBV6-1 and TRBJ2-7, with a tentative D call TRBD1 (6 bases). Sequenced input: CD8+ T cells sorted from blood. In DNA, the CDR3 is TGTGCCAGCAGTGAGGGACATCTCTACGAGCAGTACTTC. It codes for CASSEGHLYEQYF.